The next 7 T cell receptor beta chains were all read from a single sample in a study of blood T cell repertoires in COVID-19. Repertoires were generated with immunoSEQ multiplex PCR, while TCRdb's copy carries only in-frame clones and drops some. The sample has roughly 200,000 clones, less than 85% seen once. Sequencing was done on a sample of PBMCs or T cells enriched from blood (not recorded which). All receptors derive from a man aged 35 to 55 who had recovered from COVID-19.

The chain combines TRBV28 with TRBJ1-6; possibly TRBD1 for D (5 bases). The CDR3 extends over 17 amino acids. The V end was cut by 6 bases, the J end by 0 bases, with 15 bases between. CDR1 and CDR2 from the germline V gene are MDHEN and SYDVKM. CDR3 protein: CASSSIHRSSYNSPLHF. CDR3 coding DNA: TGTGCCAGCAGCTCTATTCACAGGAGCTCCTATAATTCACCCCTCCACTTT.

DNA of the CDR3: TGCGCCAGCAGCTTGGTTTCAGGGGGCAACTACGAGCAGTACTTC. As protein: CASSLVSGGNYEQYF. The genes are TRBV5-1 and TRBJ2-7, with 8 bases aligning to TRBD1. The CDR3 has 15 amino acids. The V gene end was trimmed by 0 bases and the J gene end by 3 bases; junction bases not matched to a gene: 5. The germline CDR1 and CDR2 sequences are SGHRS and YFSETQ.

The rearrangement links TRBV29-1 to TRBJ2-7; the match to TRBD1 covers 9 bases. J lost 4 bases, V lost 6 bases, and 10 bases had no gene match. The germline V gene has CDR1 SQVTM and CDR2 ANQGSEA. This CDR3 contains 14 residues. The CDR3 loop reads CSVLLPGQGYEQYF. CDR3 bases: TGCAGCGTCCTTCTTCCGGGACAGGGTTACGAGCAGTACTTC.

V and J are TRBV5-1 and TRBJ1-3; D call uncertain. Germline CDR1 is SGHRS and CDR2 is YFSETQ. V gave up 1 base and J gave up 0 bases, with 8 bases separating them. The CDR3 has 15 residues. The CDR3 DNA follows: TGCGCCAGCAGCTTGTCTCCAGGCTCTGGAAACACCATATATTTT. Translation gives CASSLSPGSGNTIYF. Complete variable domain (other parts from reference TRBV5-1 and TRBJ1-3): KAGVTQTPRYLIKTRGQQVTLSCSPISGHRSVSWYQQTPGQGLQFLFEYFSETQRNKGNFPGRFSGRQFSNSRSEMNVSTLELGDSALYLCASSLSPGSGNTIYFGEGSWLTVV.

This clone was seen a handful of times. The chain uses TRBV5-6 and TRBJ2-1; 12 positions match TRBD2. Germline V gene sequence: CDR1 SGHDT, CDR2 YYEEEE. The CDR3 extends over 18 amino acids. Trimming removed 2 bases from V and 4 bases from J; junction bases left unmatched: 10. CDR3 loop: CASSLSLAGGDFYNEQFF. Here the CDR3 DNA reads TGTGCCAGCAGCTTATCACTAGCGGGAGGAGATTTTTACAATGAGCAGTTCTTC.

The chain combines TRBV7-9 with TRBJ1-4; 7 bases are shared with TRBD1. CDR3 length: 17 amino acids. V lost 6 bases, J lost 8 bases, and 18 bases stayed unmatched. Germline V gene data show CDR1 as SEHNR and CDR2 as FQNEAQ (reference sequence). This CDR3 is CASRPGQITSFPEKLFF. The CDR3 region has the DNA TGTGCCAGCAGACCGGGACAGATTACCTCTTTCCCAGAAAAACTGTTTTTT. The complete variable domain, with remaining parts taken from reference TRBV7-9 and TRBJ1-4, reads DTGVSQNPRHKITKRGQNVTFRCDPISEHNRLYWYRQTLGQGPEFLTYFQNEAQLEKSRLLSDRFSAERPKGSFSTLEIQRTEQGDSAMYLCASRPGQITSFPEKLFFGSGTQLSVL.

The chain carries TRBV27 and TRBJ1-3; D uncertain. Trimming stripped 10 bases from V and 2 bases from J, with 6 bases between. Per the germline V gene, CDR1 is MNHEY and CDR2 is SMNVEV (reference sequence). The CDR3 is 11 residues long. The chain's CDR3 is CATKTGNTIYF. The CDR3 bases are TGTGCCACAAAAACTGGAAACACCATATATTTT.